Given below is one T cell receptor (beta chain) in context. Its specificity is unknown. V was trimmed by 2 bases and J by 2 bases, leaving 10 bases between them. Germline CDR1 is SNHLY and CDR2 is FYNNEI. The CDR3 runs 14 residues. This sample stems from a study of long-term antiretroviral therapy in people with HIV. Looking at the study overall: Collection dates of the earliest samples fall about a decade before the 2015 immediate-ART recommendation. Whole-study results and caveats: There were no data on ART adherence, viral resistance or therapy changes, a gap that limits inferences about post-ART repertoire changes. Regardless of time point, clones expanded before ART dominated the repertoire.

The immunoSEQ assay was v3.0, run at survey level. The protocol was immunoSEQ multiplex PCR, while the TCRdb copy is restricted to in-frame clones and leaves out a portion. The table records tens of thousands of clones, about 94% of them present only once. The chain carries TRBV2 and TRBJ2-7; D possibly corresponds to TRBD1 (5 bases). The receptor's source is a man aged 25-45 years with HIV. Sequencing was performed on unsorted PBMCs, taken about 9 years after starting antiretroviral therapy. CDR3 protein: CASSETVTAYEQYF. The CDR3 nucleotides read TGTGCCAGCAGTGAAACGGTGACAGCCTACGAGCAGTACTTC. Looking up the rest from reference TRBV2 and TRBJ2-7 gives the full variable domain: EPEVTQTPSHQVTQMGQEVILRCVPISNHLYFYWYRQILGQKVEFLVSFYNNEISEKSEIFDDQFSVERPDGSNFTLKIRSTKLEDSAMYFCASSETVTAYEQYFGPGTRLTVT.